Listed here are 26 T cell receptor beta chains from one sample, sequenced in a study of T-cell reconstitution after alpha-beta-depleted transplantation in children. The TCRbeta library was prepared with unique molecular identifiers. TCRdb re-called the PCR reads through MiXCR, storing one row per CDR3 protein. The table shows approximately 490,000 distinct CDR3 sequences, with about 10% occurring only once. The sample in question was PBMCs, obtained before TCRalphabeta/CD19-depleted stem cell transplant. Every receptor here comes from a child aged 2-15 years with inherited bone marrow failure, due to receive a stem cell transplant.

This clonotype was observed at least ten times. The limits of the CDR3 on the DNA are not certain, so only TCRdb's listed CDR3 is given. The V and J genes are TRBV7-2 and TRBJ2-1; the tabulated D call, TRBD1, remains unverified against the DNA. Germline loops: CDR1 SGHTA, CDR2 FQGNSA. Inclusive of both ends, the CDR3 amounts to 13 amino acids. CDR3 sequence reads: CASSFGPGNEQFF.

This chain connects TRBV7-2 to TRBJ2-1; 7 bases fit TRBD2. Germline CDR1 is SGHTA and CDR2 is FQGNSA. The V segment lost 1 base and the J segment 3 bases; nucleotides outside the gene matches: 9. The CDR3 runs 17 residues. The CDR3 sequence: CASSLGLGGRRYNEQFF. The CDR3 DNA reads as TGTGCCAGCAGCTTAGGTTTGGGCGGGAGACGCTACAATGAGCAGTTCTTC. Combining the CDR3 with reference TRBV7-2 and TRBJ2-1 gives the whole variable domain GAGVSQSPSNKVTEKGKDVELRCDPISGHTALYWYRQSLGQGLEFLIYFQGNSAPDKSGLPSDRFSAERTGGSVSTLTIQRTQQEDSAVYLCASSLGLGGRRYNEQFFGPGTRLTVL.

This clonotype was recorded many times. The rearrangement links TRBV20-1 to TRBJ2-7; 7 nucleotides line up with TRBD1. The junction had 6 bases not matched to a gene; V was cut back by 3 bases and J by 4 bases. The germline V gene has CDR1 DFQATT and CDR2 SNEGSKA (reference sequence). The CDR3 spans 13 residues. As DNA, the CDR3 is TGCAGTGCTAGTGGGGCAGGGGGTTACGAGCAGTACTTC. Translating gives CSASGAGGYEQYF.

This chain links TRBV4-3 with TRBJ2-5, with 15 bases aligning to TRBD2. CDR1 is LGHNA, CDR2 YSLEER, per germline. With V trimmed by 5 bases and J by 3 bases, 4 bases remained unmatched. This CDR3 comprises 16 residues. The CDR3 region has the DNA TGCGCCAGCAGCTTACGGACTAGCGGGAGGGAAGAGACCCAGTACTTC. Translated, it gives CASSLRTSGREETQYF.

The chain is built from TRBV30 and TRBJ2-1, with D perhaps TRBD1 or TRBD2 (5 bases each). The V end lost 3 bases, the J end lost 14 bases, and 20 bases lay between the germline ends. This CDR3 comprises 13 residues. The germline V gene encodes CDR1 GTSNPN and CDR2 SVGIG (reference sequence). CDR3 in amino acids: CAWSRRGAVEKFF. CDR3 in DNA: TGTGCCTGGAGCCGTAGGGGAGCGGTAGAGAAGTTCTTC.

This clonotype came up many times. CDR3 protein: CASSFGTGGLSTEAFF. CDR3 DNA sequence: TGCGCCAGCAGCTTCGGGACAGGGGGTCTGAGCACTGAAGCTTTCTTT. This chain uses TRBV5-1 with TRBJ1-1; TRBD1 matches at 11 bases. CDR3 size: 16 residues. Germline V gives CDR1 SGHRS, CDR2 YFSETQ. Trimming removed 2 bases from V and 4 bases from J; junction bases left unmatched: 7.

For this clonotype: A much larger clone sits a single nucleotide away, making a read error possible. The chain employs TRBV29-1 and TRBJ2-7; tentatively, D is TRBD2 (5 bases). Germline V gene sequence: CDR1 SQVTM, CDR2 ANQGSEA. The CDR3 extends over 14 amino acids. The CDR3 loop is CSVLTPGQDYERYF. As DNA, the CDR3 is TGCAGCGTCCTCACACCGGGCCAAGACTACGAGCGGTACTTC.

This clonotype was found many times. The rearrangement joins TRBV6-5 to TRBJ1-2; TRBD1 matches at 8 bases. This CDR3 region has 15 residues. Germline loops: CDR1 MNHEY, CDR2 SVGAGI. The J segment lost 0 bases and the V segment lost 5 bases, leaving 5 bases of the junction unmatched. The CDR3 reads CASSTGGRANYGYTF. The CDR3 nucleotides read TGTGCCAGCAGTACAGGGGGAAGGGCTAACTATGGCTACACCTTC.

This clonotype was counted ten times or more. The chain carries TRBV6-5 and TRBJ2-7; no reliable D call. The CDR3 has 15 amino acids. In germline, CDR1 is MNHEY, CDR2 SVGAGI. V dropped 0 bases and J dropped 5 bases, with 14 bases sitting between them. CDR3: CASSYSLGFLDEQYF. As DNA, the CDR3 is TGTGCCAGCAGTTACTCATTAGGTTTCCTGGACGAGCAGTACTTC.

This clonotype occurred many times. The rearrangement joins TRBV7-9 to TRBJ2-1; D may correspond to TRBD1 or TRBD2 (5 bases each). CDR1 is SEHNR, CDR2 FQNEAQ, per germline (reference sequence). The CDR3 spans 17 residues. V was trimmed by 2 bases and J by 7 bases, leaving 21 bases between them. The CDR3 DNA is TGTGCCAGCAGCTTAAGCCGGACTGGAGGTGGGGGAAATGAGCAGTTCTTC. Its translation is CASSLSRTGGGGNEQFF.

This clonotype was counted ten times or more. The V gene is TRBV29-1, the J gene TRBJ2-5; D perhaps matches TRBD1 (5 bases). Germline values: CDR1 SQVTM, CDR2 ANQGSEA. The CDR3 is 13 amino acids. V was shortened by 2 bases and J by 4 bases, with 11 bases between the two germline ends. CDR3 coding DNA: TGCAGCGTTGAAAGGGTCAGGGCAGAGACCCAGTACTTC. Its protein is CSVERVRAETQYF.

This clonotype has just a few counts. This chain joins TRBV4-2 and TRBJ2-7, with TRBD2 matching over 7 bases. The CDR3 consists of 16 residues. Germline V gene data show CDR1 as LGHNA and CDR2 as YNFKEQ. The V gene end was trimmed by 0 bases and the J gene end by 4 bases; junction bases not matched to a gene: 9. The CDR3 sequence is CASSQDLRQGGYEQYF. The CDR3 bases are TGTGCCAGCAGCCAAGACCTACGGCAGGGAGGGTACGAGCAGTACTTC.

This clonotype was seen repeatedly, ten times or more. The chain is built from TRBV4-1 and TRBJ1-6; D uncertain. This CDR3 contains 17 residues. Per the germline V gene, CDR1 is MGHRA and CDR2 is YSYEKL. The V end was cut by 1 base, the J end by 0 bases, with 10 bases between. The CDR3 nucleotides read TGCGCCAGCAGCCAAGCGCTTAGTGGCTCCTATAATTCACCCCTCCACTTT. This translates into CASSQALSGSYNSPLHF.

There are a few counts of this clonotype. The CDR3 bases are TGTGCCAGCAGTTTAAATCCCGGGACAGGGCATGGCTACACCTTC. Its protein product is CASSLNPGTGHGYTF. The rearrangement links TRBV12-3 or TRBV12-4 to TRBJ1-2; 9 bases fit TRBD1. With 2 bases clipped from V and 6 bases from J, the junction kept 7 bases outside the gene matches. The CDR3 consists of 15 residues.

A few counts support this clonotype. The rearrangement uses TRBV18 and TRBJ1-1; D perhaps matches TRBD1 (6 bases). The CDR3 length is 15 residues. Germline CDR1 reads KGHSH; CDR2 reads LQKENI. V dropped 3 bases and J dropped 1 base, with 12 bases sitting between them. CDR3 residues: CASSPLRQENTEAFF. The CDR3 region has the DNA TGTGCCAGCTCACCCCTACGACAGGAGAACACTGAAGCTTTCTTT.

CDR3 loop: CASSDPPRDTQYF. Written as DNA, the CDR3 is TGTGCCAGCAGTGACCCCCCCAGAGATACGCAGTATTTT. This sequence joins TRBV2 and TRBJ2-3; D ambiguous. Trimming stripped 3 bases from V and 5 bases from J, with 9 bases between. The CDR3 has 13 residues. Germline CDR1 is SNHLY and CDR2 is FYNNEI.

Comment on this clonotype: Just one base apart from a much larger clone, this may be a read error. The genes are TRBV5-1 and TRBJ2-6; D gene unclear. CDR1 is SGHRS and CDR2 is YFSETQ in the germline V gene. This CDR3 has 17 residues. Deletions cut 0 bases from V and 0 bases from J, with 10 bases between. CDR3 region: CASSLDPGSSGANVLTF. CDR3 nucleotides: TGCGCCAGCAGCTTGGATCCGGGCTCCTCTGGGGCCAACGTCCTGACTTTC.

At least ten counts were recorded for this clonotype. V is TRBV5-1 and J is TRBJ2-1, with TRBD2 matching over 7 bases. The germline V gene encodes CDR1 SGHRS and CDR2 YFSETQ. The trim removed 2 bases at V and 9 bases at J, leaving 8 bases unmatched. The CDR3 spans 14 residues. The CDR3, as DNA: TGCGCCAGCAGCTTAGCCGGGACGGGGGGTGAGCAGTTCTTC. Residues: CASSLAGTGGEQFF.

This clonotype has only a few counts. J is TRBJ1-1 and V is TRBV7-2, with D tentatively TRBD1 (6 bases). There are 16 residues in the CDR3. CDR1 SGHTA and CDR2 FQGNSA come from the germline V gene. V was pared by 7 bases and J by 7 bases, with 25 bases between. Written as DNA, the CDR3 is TGTGCCAGCACCTATGGGGGGGCGAATCCCCCAGGTGAAGCTTTCTTT. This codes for CASTYGGANPPGEAFF.

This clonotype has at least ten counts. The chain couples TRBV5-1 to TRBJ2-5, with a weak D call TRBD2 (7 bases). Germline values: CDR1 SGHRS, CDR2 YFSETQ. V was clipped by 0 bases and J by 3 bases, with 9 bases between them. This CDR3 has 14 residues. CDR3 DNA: TGCGCCAGCAGCTTGGGCGGGGGCAAAGAGACCCAGTACTTC. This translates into CASSLGGGKETQYF. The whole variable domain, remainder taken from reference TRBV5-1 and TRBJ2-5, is KAGVTQTPRYLIKTRGQQVTLSCSPISGHRSVSWYQQTPGQGLQFLFEYFSETQRNKGNFPGRFSGRQFSNSRSEMNVSTLELGDSALYLCASSLGGGKETQYFGPGTRLLVL.

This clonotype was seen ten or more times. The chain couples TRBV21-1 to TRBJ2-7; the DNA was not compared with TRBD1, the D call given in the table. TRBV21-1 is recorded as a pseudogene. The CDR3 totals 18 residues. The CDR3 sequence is CASRKEGKLCGRAHEQYF. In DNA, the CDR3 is TGTGCCAGCAGAAAAGAGGGGAAACTTTGCGGGAGGGCCCACGAGCAGTACTTC.

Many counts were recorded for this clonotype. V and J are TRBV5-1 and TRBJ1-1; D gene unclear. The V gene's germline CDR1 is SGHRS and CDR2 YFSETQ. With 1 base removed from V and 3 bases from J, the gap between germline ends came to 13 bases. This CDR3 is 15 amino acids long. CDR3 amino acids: CASSLHSIRDTEAFF. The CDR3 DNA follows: TGCGCCAGCAGCTTGCACTCGATACGGGACACTGAAGCTTTCTTT.

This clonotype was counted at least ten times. The CDR3 loop is CASSSTGGMVNTEAFF. The DNA of the CDR3 is TGCGCCAGCAGCTCGACAGGGGGGATGGTGAACACTGAAGCTTTCTTT. The chain recombines TRBV5-1 with TRBJ1-1; TRBD1 matches at 9 bases. J lost 0 bases, V lost 3 bases, and 6 bases had no gene match. From germline, CDR1 is SGHRS and CDR2 YFSETQ. CDR3 size: 16 residues.

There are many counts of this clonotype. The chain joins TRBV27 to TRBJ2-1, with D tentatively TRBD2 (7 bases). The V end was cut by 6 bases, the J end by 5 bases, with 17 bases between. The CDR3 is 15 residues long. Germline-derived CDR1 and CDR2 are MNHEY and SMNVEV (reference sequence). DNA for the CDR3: TGTGCCAGCAGCCAAGGGGGACTAATAAACAATGAGCAGTTCTTC. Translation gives CASSQGGLINNEQFF.

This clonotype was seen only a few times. CDR3 DNA sequence: TGCGCCAGCAGCTTGCACGGACAGGGGCTCCCTGAAAAACTGTTTTTT. Encoded protein: CASSLHGQGLPEKLFF. The chain links TRBV5-1 to TRBJ1-4, with 9 bases that match TRBD1. The germline gives CDR1 SGHRS, CDR2 YFSETQ. The CDR3 contains 16 residues. After removal of 1 base from V and 7 bases from J, the junction contained 8 bases not matched to a gene.

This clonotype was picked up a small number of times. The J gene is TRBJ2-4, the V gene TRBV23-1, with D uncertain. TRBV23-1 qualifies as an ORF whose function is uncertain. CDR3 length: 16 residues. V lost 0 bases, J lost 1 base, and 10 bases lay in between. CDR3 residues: CASSQSLAVAKNIQYF. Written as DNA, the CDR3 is TGCGCCAGCAGTCAATCGTTAGCCGTCGCCAAAAACATTCAGTACTTC.